The 20 T cell receptor beta chains in this list originate from one sample, sequenced in a study of T cell changes during pregnancy in multiple sclerosis. Only in-frame clones appear in the TCRdb table, and some are missing; sequencing was by immunoSEQ multiplex PCR. The sample yields tens of thousands of clones, about nine tenths seen once. This specimen was CD4+ T cells from peripheral blood mononuclear cells, taken in the third trimester of pregnancy. The receptors were sampled from a female donor with multiple sclerosis, enrolled in a pregnancy study.

The table lists this clone with a count of one. This chain links TRBV21-1 with TRBJ2-5; the table calls TRBD2, which could not be checked here. TRBV21-1 is a recognized pseudogene. This CDR3 spans 15 amino acids. The CDR3 nucleotides read TGTGCCAGCGGGACTGCCGACCCCATAGAAGAGACCCAGTACTTC. It encodes CASGTADPIEETQYF.

The DNA for the CDR3 is TGTGCCAGTAGGGCTCCGGGACAGGGGGCAGGTCAGCCCCAGCATTTT. Protein product: CASRAPGQGAGQPQHF. The chain recombines TRBV19 with TRBJ1-5, with 12 bases matching TRBD1. Germline V gene data show CDR1 as LNHDA and CDR2 as SQIVND (reference sequence). Trimming removed 6 bases from V and 6 bases from J; junction bases left unmatched: 9. The CDR3 has 16 residues.

This clone was counted between two and nine times. The genes are TRBV28 and TRBJ2-7, with a possible D match to TRBD1 (5 bases). This CDR3 comprises 15 residues. Trimming removed 6 bases from V and 7 bases from J, with 22 bases in between. Looked up from germline, CDR1 is MDHEN and CDR2 is SYDVKM. Written as DNA, the CDR3 is TGTGCCAGCAGCCCCCGCCGCAGGGAAGGACGGGAGCAGTACTTC. Its protein is CASSPRRREGREQYF.

The chain employs TRBV6-5 and TRBJ2-7; TRBD1 matches 7 bases. The ends lost 7 bases at V and 0 bases at J; junction bases unmatched: 9. Germline V lookup: CDR1 MNHEY, CDR2 SVGAGI. The CDR3 covers 15 residues. CDR3 loop: CASTPRGGGSYEQYF. CDR3 bases: TGTGCCAGCACCCCCCGAGGGGGCGGCTCCTACGAGCAGTACTTC.

The rearrangement joins TRBV5-8 to TRBJ1-2; 7 nucleotides line up with TRBD1. Per the germline V gene, CDR1 is SGHTS and CDR2 is YDEGEE. The V and J ends lost 4 bases and 3 bases, in that order; junction bases with no gene match: 9. CDR3 length: 15 residues. The chain's CDR3 is CASSRIRGHDYGYTF. CDR3 nucleotides: TGTGCCAGCAGCCGCATTAGGGGGCATGACTATGGCTACACCTTC.

V usage is TRBV7-9 and J usage is TRBJ2-7, with a possible D match to TRBD1 (6 bases). With 1 base removed from V and 7 bases from J, the gap between germline ends came to 14 bases. Germline V gene data show CDR1 as SEHNR and CDR2 as FQNEAQ (reference sequence). CDR3 size: 14 residues. The CDR3 DNA is TGTGCCAGCAGCTTAGTGTCAGGGGTGGGGGAGCAGTACTTC. Its protein product is CASSLVSGVGEQYF.

V is TRBV28 and J is TRBJ2-1, with D tentatively TRBD2 (6 bases). There are 16 residues in the CDR3. Looked up from germline, CDR1 is MDHEN and CDR2 is SYDVKM. V lost 5 bases, J lost 10 bases, and 24 bases lay in between. The CDR3 is CASSPHTSRSKEEQFF. CDR3 DNA sequence: TGTGCCAGCAGTCCCCATACTAGCCGCTCGAAGGAGGAGCAGTTCTTC.

The rearrangement joins TRBV7-9 to TRBJ1-2; 7 positions match TRBD1. CDR3 length: 15 amino acids. J gave up 1 base and V 1 base, and 3 bases lay outside the gene matches. The germline CDR1 and CDR2 sequences are SEHNR and FQNEAQ (reference sequence). CDR3 protein: CASSLDRGGNYGYTF. The CDR3 DNA reads as TGTGCCAGCAGCTTAGACAGGGGTGGTAACTATGGCTACACCTTC.

The CDR3 nucleotides read TGTGCCAGCTCACCACCTCTCGGGACAGGTAGCCCTATCTCTGGAAACACCATATATTTT. It is translated as CASSPPLGTGSPISGNTIYF. The chain links TRBV18 to TRBJ1-3; 8 bases agree with TRBD1. V dropped 0 bases and J dropped 0; count of bases not matched to a gene: 13. In germline, CDR1 is KGHSH, CDR2 LQKENI. The CDR3 is 20 residues long.

This CDR3 is CASSLTGSTYNEQFF. DNA of the CDR3: TGTGCCAGCAGCTTAACAGGGAGCACCTACAATGAGCAGTTCTTC. The V call is TRBV11-3, the J call TRBJ2-1, with a tentative D call TRBD1 (6 bases). Trimming pared 2 bases from V and 2 bases from J, leaving 10 bases between. Per the germline V gene, CDR1 is SGHNT and CDR2 is YENEEA. The CDR3 loop spans 15 amino acids.

J is TRBJ1-2 and V is TRBV7-9; 7 bases align to TRBD1. This CDR3 is built from 14 residues. Germline assignment: CDR1 SEHNR and CDR2 FQNEAQ (reference sequence). The J segment lost 8 bases and the V segment lost 0 bases, leaving 6 bases of the junction unmatched. For the CDR3, the DNA is TGTGCCAGCAGCTTAGCCCCACAGGGGCGGGGCTACACCTTC. It encodes CASSLAPQGRGYTF.

The chain links TRBV6-6 to TRBJ2-2, with D unclear. Germline loops: CDR1 MNHNY, CDR2 SVGAGI (reference sequence). The CDR3 is 13 amino acids. V lost 0 bases and J lost 7, with 6 bases in between. CDR3 sequence: CASSYSRGGELFF. CDR3 nucleotide sequence: TGTGCCAGCAGTTACTCGCGCGGCGGGGAGCTGTTTTTT.

The chain has TRBV11-2 and TRBJ1-2, with D possibly matching TRBD1 (6 bases). The V gene's germline CDR1 is SGHAT and CDR2 FQNNGV. This CDR3 has 14 amino acids. V lost 2 bases and J 4 bases, leaving 11 bases between the germline ends. This CDR3 reads CASSLTGSSYGYTF. The DNA for the CDR3 is TGTGCCAGCAGCTTAACAGGGTCGAGCTATGGCTACACCTTC.

V gene TRBV30 combines with J gene TRBJ1-2; a weak D match, TRBD1 (6 bases). V was pared by 0 bases and J by 4 bases, with 15 bases between. The CDR3 loop spans 15 amino acids. Looked up from germline, CDR1 is GTSNPN and CDR2 is SVGIG (reference sequence). CDR3 in amino acids: CAWSVGRQGTYGYTF. Here the CDR3 DNA reads TGTGCCTGGAGTGTCGGTCGTCAGGGGACCTATGGCTACACCTTC.

This clone was counted once. The identical CDR3 is also encoded by other nucleotide sequences in the sample. The gene calls are TRBV30 and TRBJ2-2, with D uncertain. Trimming pared 5 bases from V and 7 bases from J, leaving 8 bases between. Germline CDR1 GTSNPN, CDR2 SVGIG (reference sequence). The CDR3 sequence is 11 residues long. The CDR3 reads CAWERSGELFF. CDR3 DNA sequence: TGTGCCTGGGAGAGAAGCGGGGAGCTGTTTTTT.

The chain links TRBV7-9 to TRBJ2-1; D is unclear. There are 14 residues in the CDR3. Trimming took off 6 bases at V and 8 bases at J, with 17 bases between the two ends. CDR1 SEHNR and CDR2 FQNEAQ come from the germline V gene (reference sequence). For the CDR3, the DNA is TGTGCCAGCAGAGAGTTTCCGGAGATCGATGAGCAGTTCTTC. It translates to CASREFPEIDEQFF.

The V gene is TRBV5-4, the J gene TRBJ1-2, with 7 bases that match TRBD1. The CDR3 loop spans 17 amino acids. Trimming took 4 bases from V and 6 from J; bases not matched to a gene: 18. Germline V gene lookup returns CDR1 SGHNT and CDR2 YYREEE (reference sequence). The CDR3 nucleotides read TGTGCCAGCAGCAGGGAGAGTGGGACAGCCCAAGGTCATGGCTACACCTTC. Its protein is CASSRESGTAQGHGYTF.

The chain links TRBV29-1 to TRBJ2-3, with 9 bases aligning to TRBD2. From germline, CDR1 is SQVTM and CDR2 ANQGSEA. This CDR3 region has 13 residues. V was clipped by 6 bases and J by 6 bases; unmatched bases: 7. CDR3 region: CSVSWREGDTQYF. Here the CDR3 DNA reads TGCAGCGTAAGCTGGCGGGAGGGTGATACGCAGTATTTT.

This chain joins TRBV27 and TRBJ2-3; the match to TRBD1 covers 9 bases. V gave up 4 bases and J gave up 4 bases; unmatched junction bases: 15. This CDR3 contains 18 residues. Germline V gene sequence: CDR1 MNHEY, CDR2 SMNVEV (reference sequence). CDR3 protein: CASSSQFLNRGRADTQYF. CDR3 nucleotide sequence: TGTGCCAGCAGTTCGCAATTCCTCAACAGGGGGCGGGCAGATACGCAGTATTTT.

The count of this clone is one. The CDR3 nucleotides read TGTGCCAGCAGCCCCCAAGGAACTAGTTTCACAGATACGCAGTATTTT. Protein sequence: CASSPQGTSFTDTQYF. The chain carries TRBV7-2 and TRBJ2-3; weak D call: TRBD2 (5 bases). Germline assignment: CDR1 SGHTA and CDR2 FQGNSA. CDR3 size: 16 residues. V was pared by 5 bases and J by 2 bases, with 17 bases between.